This entry is about one TCR beta chain. Its antigen is unknown. Other DNA sequences in the sample encode the same CDR3. The method was immunoSEQ multiplex PCR; TCRdb's version includes in-frame clones alone and lacks a portion of them. The sample gives 600,000 to 750,000 clones, approximately 77% of which show up once; under 2% is in the top ten. This specimen belongs to a study of shared clonotypes between healthy human individuals. J gave up 4 bases and V 6 bases, and 4 bases lay outside the gene matches. CDR3 size: 14 residues. The germline V gene encodes CDR1 SGHVS and CDR2 FNYEAQ. Overall study results and limits: Represented diversity, genetic and exposure-history alike, was limited by few donors.

The sample taken for sequencing was memory CD4+ T cells sorted from blood. Noted subset: CD45RA-negative fraction. This chain connects TRBV7-6 to TRBJ1-1; 11 bases are shared with TRBD1. The sequence was obtained from a woman in her 30s in good health. The CDR3 protein is CASRGQGESTEAFF. The CDR3 bases are TGTGCCAGCAGGGGACAGGGGGAGTCCACTGAAGCTTTCTTT.